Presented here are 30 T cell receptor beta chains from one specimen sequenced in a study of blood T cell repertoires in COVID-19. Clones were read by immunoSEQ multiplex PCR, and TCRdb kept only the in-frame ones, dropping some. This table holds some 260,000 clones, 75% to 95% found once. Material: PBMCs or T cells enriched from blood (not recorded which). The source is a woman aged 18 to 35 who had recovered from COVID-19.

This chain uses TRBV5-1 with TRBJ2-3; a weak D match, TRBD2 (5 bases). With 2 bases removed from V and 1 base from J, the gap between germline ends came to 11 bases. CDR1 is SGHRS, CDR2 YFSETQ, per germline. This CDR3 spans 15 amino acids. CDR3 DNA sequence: TGCGCCAGCAGCTTTGAGGGAGTGGGCACAGATACGCAGTATTTT. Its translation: CASSFEGVGTDTQYF. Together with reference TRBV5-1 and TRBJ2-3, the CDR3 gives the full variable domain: KAGVTQTPRYLIKTRGQQVTLSCSPISGHRSVSWYQQTPGQGLQFLFEYFSETQRNKGNFPGRFSGRQFSNSRSEMNVSTLELGDSALYLCASSFEGVGTDTQYFGPGTRLTVL.

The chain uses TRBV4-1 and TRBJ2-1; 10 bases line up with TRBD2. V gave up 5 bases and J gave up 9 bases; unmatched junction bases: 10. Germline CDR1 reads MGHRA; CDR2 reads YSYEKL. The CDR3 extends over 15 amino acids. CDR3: CASSGRASGSGEQFF. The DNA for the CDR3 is TGCGCCAGCAGCGGAAGGGCTAGCGGGAGCGGTGAGCAGTTCTTC.

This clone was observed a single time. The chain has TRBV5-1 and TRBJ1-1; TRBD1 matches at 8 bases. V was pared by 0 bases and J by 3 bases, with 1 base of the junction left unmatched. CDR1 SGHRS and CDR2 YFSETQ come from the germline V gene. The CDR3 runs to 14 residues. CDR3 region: CASSLGTGYTEAFF. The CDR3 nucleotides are TGCGCCAGCAGCTTGGGGACAGGGTACACTGAAGCTTTCTTT.

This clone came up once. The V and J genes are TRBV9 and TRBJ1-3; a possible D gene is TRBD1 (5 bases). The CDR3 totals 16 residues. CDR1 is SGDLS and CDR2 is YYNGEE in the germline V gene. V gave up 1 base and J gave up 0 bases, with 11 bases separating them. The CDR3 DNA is TGTGCCAGCAGCGTATTATCCGGGGGCTCTGGAAACACCATATATTTT. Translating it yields CASSVLSGGSGNTIYF.

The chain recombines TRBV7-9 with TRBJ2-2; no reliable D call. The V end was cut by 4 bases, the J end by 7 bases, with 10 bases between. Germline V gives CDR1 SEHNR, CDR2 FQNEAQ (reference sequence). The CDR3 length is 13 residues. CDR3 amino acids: CASSSSSVGELFF. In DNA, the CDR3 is TGTGCCAGCAGCTCTTCCAGCGTCGGGGAGCTGTTTTTT.

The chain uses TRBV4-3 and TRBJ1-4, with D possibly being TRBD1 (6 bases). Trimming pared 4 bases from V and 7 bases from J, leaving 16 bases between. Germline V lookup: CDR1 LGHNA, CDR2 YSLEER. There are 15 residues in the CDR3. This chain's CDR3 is CASSRYRGAGEKLFF. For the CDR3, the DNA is TGCGCCAGCAGCCGGTATCGGGGGGCGGGTGAAAAACTGTTTTTT.

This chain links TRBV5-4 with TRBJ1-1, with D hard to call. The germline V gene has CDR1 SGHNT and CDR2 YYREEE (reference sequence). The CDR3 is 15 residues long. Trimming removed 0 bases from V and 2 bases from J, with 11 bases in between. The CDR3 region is CASSLVLTDNTEAFF. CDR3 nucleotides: TGTGCCAGCAGCTTGGTACTTACAGACAACACTGAAGCTTTCTTT.

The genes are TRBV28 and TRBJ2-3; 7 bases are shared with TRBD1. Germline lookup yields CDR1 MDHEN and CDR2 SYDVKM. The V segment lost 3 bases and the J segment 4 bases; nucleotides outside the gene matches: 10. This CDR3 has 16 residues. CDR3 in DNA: TGTGCCAGCAGTTTCGAAGACAGGGAAGCAGCAGATACGCAGTATTTT. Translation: CASSFEDREAADTQYF.

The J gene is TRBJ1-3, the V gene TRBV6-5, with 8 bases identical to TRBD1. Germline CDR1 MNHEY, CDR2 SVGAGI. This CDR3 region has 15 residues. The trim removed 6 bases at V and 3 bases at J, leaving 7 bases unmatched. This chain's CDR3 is CASSLETGVGNTIYF. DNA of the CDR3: TGTGCCAGCAGCCTGGAGACAGGGGTTGGAAACACCATATATTTT.

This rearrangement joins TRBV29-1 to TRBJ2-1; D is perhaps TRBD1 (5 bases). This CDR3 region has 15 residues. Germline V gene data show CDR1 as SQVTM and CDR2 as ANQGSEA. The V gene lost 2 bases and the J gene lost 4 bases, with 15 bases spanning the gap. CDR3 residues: CSVEIDSRNYNEQFF. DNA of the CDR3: TGCAGCGTTGAAATTGACAGTCGCAATTACAATGAGCAGTTCTTC.

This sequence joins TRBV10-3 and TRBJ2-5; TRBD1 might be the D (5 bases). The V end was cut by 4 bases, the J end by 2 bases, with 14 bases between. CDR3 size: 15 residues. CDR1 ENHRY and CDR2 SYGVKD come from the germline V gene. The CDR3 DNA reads TGTGCCATCAGTGGGCAACAGGTCTCACAAGAGACCCAGTACTTC. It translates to CAISGQQVSQETQYF.

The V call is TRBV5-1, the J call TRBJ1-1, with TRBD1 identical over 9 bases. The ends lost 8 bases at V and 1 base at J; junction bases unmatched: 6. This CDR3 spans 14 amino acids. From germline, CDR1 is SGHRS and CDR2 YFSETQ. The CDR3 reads CASTQGAGNTEAFF. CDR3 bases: TGCGCCAGTACACAGGGGGCGGGGAACACTGAAGCTTTCTTT.

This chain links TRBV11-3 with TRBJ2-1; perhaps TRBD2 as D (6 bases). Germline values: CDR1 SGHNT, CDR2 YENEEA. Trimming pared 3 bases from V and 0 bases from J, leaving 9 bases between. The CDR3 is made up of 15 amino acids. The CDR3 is CASSLEGSSYNEQFF. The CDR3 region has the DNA TGTGCCAGCAGCTTGGAGGGCAGCTCCTACAATGAGCAGTTCTTC.

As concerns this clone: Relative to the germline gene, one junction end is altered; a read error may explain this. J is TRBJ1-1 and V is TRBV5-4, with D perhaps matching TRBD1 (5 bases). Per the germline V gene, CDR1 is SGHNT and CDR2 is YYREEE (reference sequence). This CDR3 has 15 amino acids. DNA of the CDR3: TGTGCCAGCAGCTTGGAGGGGATCCGGAACGCTGAAGCTTTCTTT. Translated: CASSLEGIRNAEAFF. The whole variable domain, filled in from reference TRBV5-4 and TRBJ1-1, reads ETGVTQSPTHLIKTRGQQVTLRCSSQSGHNTVSWYQQALGQGPQFIFQYYREEENGRGNFPPRFSGLQFPNYSSELNVNALELDDSALYLCASSLEGIRNAEAFFGQGTRLTVV.

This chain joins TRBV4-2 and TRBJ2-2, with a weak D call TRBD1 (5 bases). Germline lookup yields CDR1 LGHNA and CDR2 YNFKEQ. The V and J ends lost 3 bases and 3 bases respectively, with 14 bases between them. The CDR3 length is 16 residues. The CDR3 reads CASSQHAGYDTGELFF. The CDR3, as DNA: TGTGCCAGCAGCCAGCATGCAGGGTATGACACCGGGGAGCTGTTTTTT.

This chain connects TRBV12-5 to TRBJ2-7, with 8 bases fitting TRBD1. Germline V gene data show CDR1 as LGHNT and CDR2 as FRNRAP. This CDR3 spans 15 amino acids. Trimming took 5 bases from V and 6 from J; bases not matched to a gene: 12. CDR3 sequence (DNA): TGTGCTAGTGGTCAAAACGGACAGGGTTGGTCCGAGCAGTACTTC. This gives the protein CASGQNGQGWSEQYF.

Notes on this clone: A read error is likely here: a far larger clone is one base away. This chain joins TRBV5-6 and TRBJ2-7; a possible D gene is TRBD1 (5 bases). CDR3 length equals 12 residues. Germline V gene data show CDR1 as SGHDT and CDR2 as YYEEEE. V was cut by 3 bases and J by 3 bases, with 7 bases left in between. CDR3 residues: CASSSDSYEQYF. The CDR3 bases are TGTGCCAGCAGCTCAGACAGCTACGAGCAGTACTTC.

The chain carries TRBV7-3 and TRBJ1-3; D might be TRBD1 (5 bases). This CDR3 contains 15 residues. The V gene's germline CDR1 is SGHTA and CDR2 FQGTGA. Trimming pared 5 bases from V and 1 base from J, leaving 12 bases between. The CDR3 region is CASSDPGDSGNTIYF. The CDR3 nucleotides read TGTGCCAGCAGCGATCCGGGGGATTCTGGAAACACCATATATTTT. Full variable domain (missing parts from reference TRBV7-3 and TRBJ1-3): GAGVSQTPSNKVTEKGKYVELRCDPISGHTALYWYRQSLGQGPEFLIYFQGTGAADDSGLPNDRFFAVRPEGSVSTLKIQRTERGDSAVYLCASSDPGDSGNTIYFGEGSWLTVV.

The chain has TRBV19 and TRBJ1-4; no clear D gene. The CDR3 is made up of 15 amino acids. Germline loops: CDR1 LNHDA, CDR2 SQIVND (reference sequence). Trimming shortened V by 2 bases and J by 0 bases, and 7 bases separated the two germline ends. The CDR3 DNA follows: TGTGCCAGTAGTATAAGAGCTCCAACTAATGAAAAACTGTTTTTT. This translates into CASSIRAPTNEKLFF.

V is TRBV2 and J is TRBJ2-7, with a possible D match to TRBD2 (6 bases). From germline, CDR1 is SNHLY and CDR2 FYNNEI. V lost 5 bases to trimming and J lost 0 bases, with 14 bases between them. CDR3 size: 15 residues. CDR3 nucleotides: TGTGCCAGCAGTCTGGAGCGGGTTAGCTCCTACGAGCAGTACTTC. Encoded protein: CASSLERVSSYEQYF.

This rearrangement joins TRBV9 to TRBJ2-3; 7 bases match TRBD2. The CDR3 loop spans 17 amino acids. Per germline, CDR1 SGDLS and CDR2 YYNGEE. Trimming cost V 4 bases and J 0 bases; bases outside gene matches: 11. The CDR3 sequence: CASSFLPGTTSTDTQYF. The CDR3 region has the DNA TGTGCCAGCAGCTTCCTCCCCGGGACTACTAGCACAGATACGCAGTATTTT.

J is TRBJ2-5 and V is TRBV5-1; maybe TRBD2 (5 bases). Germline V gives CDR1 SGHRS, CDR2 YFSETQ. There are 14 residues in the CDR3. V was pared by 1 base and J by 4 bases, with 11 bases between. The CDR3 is CASSLSLAPETQYF. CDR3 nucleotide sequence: TGCGCCAGCAGCTTGAGCCTAGCCCCAGAGACCCAGTACTTC.

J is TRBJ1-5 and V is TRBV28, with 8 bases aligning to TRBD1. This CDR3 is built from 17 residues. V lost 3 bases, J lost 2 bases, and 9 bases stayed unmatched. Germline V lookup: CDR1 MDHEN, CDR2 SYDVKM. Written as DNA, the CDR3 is TGTGCCAGCAGTTTCCCCCAGGGGGCTTTAGGCAATCAGCCCCAGCATTTT. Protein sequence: CASSFPQGALGNQPQHF.

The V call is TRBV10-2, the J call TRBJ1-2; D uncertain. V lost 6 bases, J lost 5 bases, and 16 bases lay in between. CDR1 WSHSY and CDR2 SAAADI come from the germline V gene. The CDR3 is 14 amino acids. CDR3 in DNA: TGCGCCAGCAGGAACCCGTCGCGTGAATATGGCTACACCTTC. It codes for CASRNPSREYGYTF.

This CDR3 reads CASSLGQGAANEKLFF. In DNA, the CDR3 is TGCGCCAGCAGCTTAGGACAGGGGGCAGCTAATGAAAAACTGTTTTTT. The rearrangement uses TRBV5-1 and TRBJ1-4; TRBD1 matches 11 bases. After removal of 2 bases from V and 3 bases from J, the junction contained 3 bases not matched to a gene. Germline CDR1 reads SGHRS; CDR2 reads YFSETQ. The CDR3 spans 16 residues.

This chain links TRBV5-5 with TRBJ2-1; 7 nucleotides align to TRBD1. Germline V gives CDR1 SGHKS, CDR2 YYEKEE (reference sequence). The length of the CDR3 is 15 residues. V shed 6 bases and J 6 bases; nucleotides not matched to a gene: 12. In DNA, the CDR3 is TGTGCCAGCATCTACGACAGGGTGATGCTCAATGAGCAGTTCTTC. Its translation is CASIYDRVMLNEQFF. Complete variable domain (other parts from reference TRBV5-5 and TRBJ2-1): DAGVTQSPTHLIKTRGQQVTLRCSPISGHKSVSWYQQVLGQGPQFIFQYYEKEERGRGNFPDRFSARQFPNYSSELNVNALLLGDSALYLCASIYDRVMLNEQFFGPGTRLTVL.

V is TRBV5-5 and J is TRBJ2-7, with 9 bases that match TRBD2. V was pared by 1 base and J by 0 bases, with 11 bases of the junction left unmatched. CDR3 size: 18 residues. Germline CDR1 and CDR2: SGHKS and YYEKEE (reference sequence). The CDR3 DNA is TGTGCCAGCAGCTTGAGTTTGTGGGCTAGCGGGGCCTCCTACGAGCAGTACTTC. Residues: CASSLSLWASGASYEQYF.

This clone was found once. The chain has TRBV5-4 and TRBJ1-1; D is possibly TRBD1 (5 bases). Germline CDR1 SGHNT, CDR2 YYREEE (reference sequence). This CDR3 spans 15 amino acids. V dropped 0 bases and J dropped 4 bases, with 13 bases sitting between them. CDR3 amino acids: CASSLGSGVSTEAFF. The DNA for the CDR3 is TGTGCCAGCAGCTTGGGGTCGGGGGTCAGCACTGAAGCTTTCTTT.

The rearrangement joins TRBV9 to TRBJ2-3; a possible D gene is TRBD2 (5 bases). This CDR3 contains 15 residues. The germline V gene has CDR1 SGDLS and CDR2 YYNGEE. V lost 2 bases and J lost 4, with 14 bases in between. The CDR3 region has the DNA TGTGCCAGCAGCGTTACGGGGTGGAGGTCAGATACGCAGTATTTT. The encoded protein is CASSVTGWRSDTQYF.

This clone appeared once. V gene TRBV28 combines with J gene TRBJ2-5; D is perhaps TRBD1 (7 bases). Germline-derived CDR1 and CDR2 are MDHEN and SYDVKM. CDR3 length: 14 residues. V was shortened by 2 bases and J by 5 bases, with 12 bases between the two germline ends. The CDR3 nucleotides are TGTGCCAGCAGTTTAGAGGGGGCGGGGGAGACCCAGTACTTC. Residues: CASSLEGAGETQYF. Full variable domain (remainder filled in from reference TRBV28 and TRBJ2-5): DVKVTQSSRYLVKRTGEKVFLECVQDMDHENMFWYRQDPGLGLRLIYFSYDVKMKEKGDIPEGYSVSREKKERFSLILESASTNQTSMYLCASSLEGAGETQYFGPGTRLLVL.